This TCR beta chain was retrieved from a study of metastatic and nonmetastatic thyroid tumors. Background on the study: Repertoire data that came from the blood and tumor or nodule tissue of malignant and benign thyroid patients were compared.

Thyroid surgery was preceded by no treatment in any patient. For this clone: The junction departs from germline at one end; a sequencing error may be responsible.

CDR1 is SGHAT and CDR2 is FQNNGV in the germline V gene. CDR3 length: 13 amino acids. TCRdb re-clonotyped the PCR reads through MiXCR. The table includes tens of thousands of clones, 10% to 15% detected once. This rearrangement joins TRBV11-2 to TRBJ2-7; 8 bases map to TRBD2. The sample taken for sequencing was blood. This sequence was found in a female donor with papillary thyroid cancer or a benign thyroid nodule (not recorded which). Some clones in this sample may be carry-over from other donors' samples. The chain's CDR3 is CASRLSREGEQYF. In DNA, the CDR3 is TGTGCCAGCCGCTTAAGCCGGGAGGGCGAGCAGTACTTC.